Shown below are 27 T cell receptor beta chains from a single sample sequenced in a study of technical replicates of blood from several donors. Only in-frame clones appear in the TCRdb table, and some are missing; sequencing was by immunoSEQ multiplex PCR. This sample yields about 76,000 clones, of which 75% to 95% are seen a single time; 0.25% belongs to the top ten. Sequenced input: T cells isolated from PBMCs. The receptors here all came from a human donor in good health.

A single count supports this clone. The chain is built from TRBV6-5 and TRBJ1-2; D call uncertain. Trimming took 0 bases from V and 8 from J, leaving 13 bases between them. The germline V gene has CDR1 MNHEY and CDR2 SVGAGI. The CDR3 loop spans 14 amino acids. The CDR3: CASSYSTPLGGYTF. In DNA form, the CDR3 reads TGTGCCAGCAGTTACTCAACCCCCCTAGGCGGCTACACCTTC.

This chain links TRBV19 with TRBJ1-6, with TRBD1 matching over 8 bases. The CDR3 loop spans 15 amino acids. CDR1 is LNHDA, CDR2 SQIVND, per germline (reference sequence). V lost 1 base, J lost 9 bases, and 5 bases stayed unmatched. CDR3 bases: TGTGCCAGTAGTATAGCTGCAGGGGGCTCTTCACCCCTCCACTTT. Translation: CASSIAAGGSSPLHF.

The rearrangement links TRBV19 to TRBJ2-2, with D maybe TRBD1 (6 bases). The CDR3 spans 14 residues. V was cut by 4 bases and J by 1 base, with 7 bases left in between. Germline V gene lookup returns CDR1 LNHDA and CDR2 SQIVND (reference sequence). CDR3 loop: CASSKTGNTGELFF. The CDR3 DNA sequence: TGTGCCAGTAGTAAGACAGGGAACACCGGGGAGCTGTTTTTT. The entire variable domain, with the rest obtained from reference TRBV19 and TRBJ2-2, is as follows: DGGITQSPKYLFRKEGQNVTLSCEQNLNHDAMYWYRQDPGQGLRLIYYSQIVNDFQKGDIAEGYSVSREKKESFPLTVTSAQKNPTAFYLCASSKTGNTGELFFGEGSRLTVL.

V is TRBV25-1 and J is TRBJ2-7; tentative D call: TRBD1 (6 bases). CDR3 length: 13 amino acids. CDR1 is MGHDK and CDR2 is SYGVNS in the germline V gene. With 6 bases removed from V and 1 base from J, the gap between germline ends came to 10 bases. The DNA for the CDR3 is TGTGCCAGCAGACCCCAGGGGTCCTACGAGCAGTACTTC. It codes for CASRPQGSYEQYF.

The chain is built from TRBV4-2 and TRBJ2-3; 8 bases are shared with TRBD1. Germline-derived CDR1 and CDR2 are LGHNA and YNFKEQ. CDR3 length: 14 residues. The V segment lost 1 base and the J segment 5 bases; nucleotides outside the gene matches: 2. This chain's CDR3 is CASSQGTGRDTQYF. CDR3 in DNA: TGTGCCAGCAGCCAAGGGACAGGGAGAGATACGCAGTATTTT.

This clone has more than one count but fewer than ten. The genes are TRBV9 and TRBJ1-1; a weak D match, TRBD1 (5 bases). CDR3 length equals 15 residues. V lost 4 bases, J lost 1 base, and 14 bases lay in between. In germline, CDR1 is SGDLS, CDR2 YYNGEE. The chain's CDR3 is CASSPPGAPNTEAFF. The CDR3 nucleotides read TGTGCCAGCAGCCCTCCTGGGGCACCGAACACTGAAGCTTTCTTT.

V and J are TRBV5-4 and TRBJ2-5; maybe TRBD2 (5 bases). The germline V gene has CDR1 SGHNT and CDR2 YYREEE (reference sequence). This CDR3 is 14 amino acids long. Trimming took 0 bases from V and 1 from J, leaving 7 bases between them. The CDR3 sequence is CASSLGGLQETQYF. CDR3 DNA sequence: TGTGCCAGCAGCTTGGGCGGGCTCCAAGAGACCCAGTACTTC.

The chain combines TRBV9 with TRBJ2-3; 11 nucleotides match TRBD2. The CDR3 runs to 17 residues. The germline V gene encodes CDR1 SGDLS and CDR2 YYNGEE. The V gene end was trimmed by 0 bases and the J gene end by 2 bases; junction bases not matched to a gene: 5. The CDR3 sequence is CASSVATSGSFTDTQYF. The CDR3 DNA reads as TGTGCCAGCAGCGTAGCAACTAGCGGGAGCTTCACAGATACGCAGTATTTT. Full variable domain (missing parts from reference TRBV9 and TRBJ2-3): DSGVTQTPKHLITATGQRVTLRCSPRSGDLSVYWYQQSLDQGLQFLIQYYNGEERAKGNILERFSAQQFPDLHSELNLSSLELGDSALYFCASSVATSGSFTDTQYFGPGTRLTVL.

J is TRBJ2-1 and V is TRBV5-1; the match to TRBD2 covers 7 bases. CDR3 size: 15 residues. V was pared by 6 bases and J by 4 bases, with 10 bases of the junction left unmatched. The germline CDR1 and CDR2 sequences are SGHRS and YFSETQ. The CDR3 here is CASTLAGAGYNEQFF. The CDR3 nucleotides read TGCGCCAGCACTTTGGCGGGAGCTGGTTACAATGAGCAGTTCTTC.

The chain's CDR3 is CASSDRWRENTEAFF. DNA for the CDR3: TGTGCCAGCAGTGATCGGTGGCGGGAGAACACTGAAGCTTTCTTT. The rearrangement joins TRBV6-1 to TRBJ1-1, with D unclear. There are 15 residues in the CDR3. Germline V gives CDR1 MNHNS, CDR2 SASEGT. Trimming cost V 3 bases and J 1 base, with 12 bases left between them.

V is TRBV5-1 and J is TRBJ2-5; D may be TRBD1 (7 bases). V dropped 4 bases and J dropped 0 bases, with 13 bases sitting between them. This CDR3 has 15 amino acids. The germline CDR1 and CDR2 sequences are SGHRS and YFSETQ. The CDR3 protein is CASSQGDLDQETQYF. Written as DNA, the CDR3 is TGCGCCAGCAGCCAGGGGGACTTGGACCAAGAGACCCAGTACTTC.

The chain carries TRBV7-7 and TRBJ2-3; tentative D call: TRBD1 (6 bases). V was trimmed by 1 base and J by 5 bases, leaving 13 bases between them. Germline V lookup: CDR1 SSHAT, CDR2 FNYEAQ (reference sequence). This CDR3 is 15 amino acids long. The CDR3 protein is CASSLGAQGQDTQYF. For the CDR3, the DNA is TGTGCCAGCAGCTTAGGGGCCCAGGGGCAAGATACGCAGTATTTT.

V gene TRBV6-5 combines with J gene TRBJ1-2; TRBD1 is a possible D gene (6 bases). The CDR3 contains 13 residues. Germline V gene data show CDR1 as MNHEY and CDR2 as SVGAGI. With 6 bases removed from V and 2 bases from J, the gap between germline ends came to 10 bases. In nucleotides, the CDR3 is TGTGCCAGCAGCCGTACAGGGAACTATGGCTACACCTTC. Its protein is CASSRTGNYGYTF.

The chain has TRBV4-1 and TRBJ2-6; TRBD2 is a possible D gene (5 bases). CDR3 length: 18 amino acids. Germline V lookup: CDR1 MGHRA, CDR2 YSYEKL. V shed 3 bases and J shed 2 bases, with 17 bases lying between them. Here the CDR3 reads CASSHSGRGPPGANVLTF. The CDR3 nucleotides are TGCGCCAGCAGCCACTCTGGTCGGGGTCCCCCTGGGGCCAACGTCCTGACTTTC.

CDR3 sequence reads: CASSSIRDKGIGEQFF. The CDR3 nucleotides are TGTGCCAGCAGCTCAATCCGGGACAAGGGCATCGGTGAGCAGTTCTTC. The genes are TRBV5-6 and TRBJ2-1, with D possibly being TRBD1 (6 bases). The CDR3 length is 16 residues. Trimming took 3 bases from V and 9 from J, leaving 22 bases between them. Germline CDR1 is SGHDT and CDR2 is YYEEEE.

The J gene is TRBJ2-5, the V gene TRBV6-1; TRBD2 agrees at 7 bases. The V segment lost 8 bases and the J segment 3 bases; nucleotides outside the gene matches: 9. Germline values: CDR1 MNHNS, CDR2 SASEGT. This CDR3 has 14 residues. CDR3 amino acids: CASSGTSEEETQYF. The CDR3 region has the DNA TGTGCCAGCTCAGGAACTAGCGAAGAAGAGACCCAGTACTTC.

The gene calls are TRBV11-2 and TRBJ2-1; no firm D call. The CDR3 runs to 12 residues. Trimming cost V 2 bases and J 3 bases, with 2 bases left between them. The germline V gene encodes CDR1 SGHAT and CDR2 FQNNGV. In DNA form, the CDR3 reads TGTGCCAGCAGCTTACACTACAATGAGCAGTTCTTC. This translates into CASSLHYNEQFF.

The V gene is TRBV10-3, the J gene TRBJ1-1, with 9 bases aligning to TRBD1. Unmatched junction bases numbered 6, after V lost 3 bases and J lost 1 base. CDR3 length: 16 residues. Looked up from germline, CDR1 is ENHRY and CDR2 is SYGVKD. The CDR3 bases are TGTGCCATCAGTGACCGGGACAGGGATGCGAACACTGAAGCTTTCTTT. Encoded protein: CAISDRDRDANTEAFF.

This clone was detected only once. The chain is built from TRBV19 and TRBJ2-1; the match to TRBD2 covers 7 bases. CDR3 length: 15 amino acids. The V gene end was trimmed by 5 bases and the J gene end by 4 bases; junction bases not matched to a gene: 8. Germline lookup yields CDR1 LNHDA and CDR2 SQIVND (reference sequence). The CDR3 here is CASSSGDYQYNEQFF. The DNA for the CDR3 is TGTGCCAGTAGTTCCGGGGACTACCAATACAATGAGCAGTTCTTC.

The chain couples TRBV7-8 to TRBJ1-4; D is possibly TRBD1 (5 bases). The CDR3 loop spans 16 amino acids. CDR1 and CDR2 (germline): SGHVS, FQNEAQ. The V end was cut by 6 bases, the J end by 4 bases, with 18 bases between. The chain's CDR3 is CASSHTRRGLNEKLFF. CDR3 nucleotide sequence: TGTGCCAGCAGTCATACGAGGCGGGGCCTTAATGAAAAACTGTTTTTT.

The rearrangement links TRBV7-9 to TRBJ1-2; D is perhaps TRBD1 (6 bases). Germline V lookup: CDR1 SEHNR, CDR2 FQNEAQ (reference sequence). V dropped 1 base and J dropped 4 bases, with 13 bases sitting between them. CDR3 size: 15 residues. CDR3 protein: CASSLGTGMGYGYTF. CDR3 bases: TGTGCCAGCAGCTTAGGTACAGGGATGGGCTATGGCTACACCTTC.

The CDR3 protein is CASSVASGGYEQYF. CDR3 nucleotides: TGTGCCAGCAGCGTAGCTAGCGGTGGATACGAGCAGTACTTC. This sequence joins TRBV9 and TRBJ2-7; TRBD2 agrees at 7 bases. CDR3 length equals 14 residues. CDR1 is SGDLS and CDR2 is YYNGEE in the germline V gene. Trimming cost V 0 bases and J 4 bases; bases outside gene matches: 4.

CDR3 sequence: CSVAHGAGTDTQYF. CDR3 coding DNA: TGCAGCGTTGCCCATGGGGCGGGCACAGATACGCAGTATTTT. The chain couples TRBV29-1 to TRBJ2-3; D possibly corresponds to TRBD1 (5 bases). This CDR3 comprises 14 residues. Germline CDR1 SQVTM, CDR2 ANQGSEA. V dropped 4 bases and J dropped 1 base, with 12 bases sitting between them.

The genes are TRBV18 and TRBJ2-7; 8 bases line up with TRBD2. V was clipped by 2 bases and J by 6 bases; unmatched bases: 3. The CDR3 has 13 residues. Per the germline V gene, CDR1 is KGHSH and CDR2 is LQKENI. CDR3: CASSPGTSREQYF. The CDR3 coding sequence is TGTGCCAGCTCACCAGGGACTAGTCGCGAGCAGTACTTC.

V usage is TRBV6-1 and J usage is TRBJ2-7; D perhaps matches TRBD2 (6 bases). The V gene's germline CDR1 is MNHNS and CDR2 SASEGT. The CDR3 loop spans 15 amino acids. V lost 0 bases and J 0 bases, leaving 9 bases between the germline ends. The CDR3 region is CASSEAGGSSYEQYF. The CDR3 DNA is TGTGCCAGCAGTGAAGCGGGAGGTAGCTCCTACGAGCAGTACTTC.

This rearrangement joins TRBV2 to TRBJ2-7; D unclear. V shed 6 bases and J shed 6 bases, with 9 bases lying between them. This CDR3 comprises 11 residues. Germline V gene sequence: CDR1 SNHLY, CDR2 FYNNEI. Written as DNA, the CDR3 is TGTGCCAGCAGCACCGAGGTCGAGCAGTACTTC. Its protein is CASSTEVEQYF.

The chain employs TRBV6-5 and TRBJ2-1; D gene uncertain. V lost 3 bases, J lost 8 bases, and 8 bases lay in between. The CDR3 has 12 amino acids. Germline CDR1 and CDR2: MNHEY and SVGAGI. CDR3 loop: CASSYDGDEQFF. In DNA, the CDR3 is TGTGCCAGCAGTTATGATGGAGATGAGCAGTTCTTC.